This T cell receptor beta chain is from a study of OX40 agonist ivuxolimab in advanced cancers. The table came from immunoSEQ multiplex PCR; TCRdb's copy has only in-frame clones and leaves some out. The sample gives about 58,000 clones, approximately 80% of which show up once; 0.75% is in the top ten. The length of the CDR3 is 13 residues. V shed 5 bases and J shed 1 base, with 9 bases lying between them. From germline, CDR1 is WSHSY and CDR2 SAAADI. The TCR comes from an adult with an advanced solid tumor such as melanoma, head and neck, liver or kidney cancer. The genes are TRBV10-2 and TRBJ2-7; possible D gene TRBD2, 5 bases. This sample comprised CD4+ or CD8+ T cells sorted from blood, obtained in a trial of the OX40 agonist ivuxolimab. Here the CDR3 reads CASSPGMSYEQYF. For the CDR3, the DNA is TGCGCCAGCAGTCCGGGAATGTCCTACGAGCAGTACTTC.